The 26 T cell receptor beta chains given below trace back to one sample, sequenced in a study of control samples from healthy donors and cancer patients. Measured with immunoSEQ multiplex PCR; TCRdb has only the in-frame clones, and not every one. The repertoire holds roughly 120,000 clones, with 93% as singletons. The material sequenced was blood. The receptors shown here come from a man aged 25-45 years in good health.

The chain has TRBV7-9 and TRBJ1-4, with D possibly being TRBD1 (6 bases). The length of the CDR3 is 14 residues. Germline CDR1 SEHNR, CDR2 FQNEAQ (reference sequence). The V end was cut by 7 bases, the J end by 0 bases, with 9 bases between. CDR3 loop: CASTWTATNEKLFF. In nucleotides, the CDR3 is TGTGCCAGCACCTGGACAGCAACTAATGAAAAACTGTTTTTT.

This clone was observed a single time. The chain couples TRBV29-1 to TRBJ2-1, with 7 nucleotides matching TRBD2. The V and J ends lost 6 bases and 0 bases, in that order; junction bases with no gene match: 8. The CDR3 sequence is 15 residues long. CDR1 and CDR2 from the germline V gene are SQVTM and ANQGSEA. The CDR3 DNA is TGCAGCGTGGAGGGAGGGAAAAGCTCCTACAATGAGCAGTTCTTC. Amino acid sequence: CSVEGGKSSYNEQFF.

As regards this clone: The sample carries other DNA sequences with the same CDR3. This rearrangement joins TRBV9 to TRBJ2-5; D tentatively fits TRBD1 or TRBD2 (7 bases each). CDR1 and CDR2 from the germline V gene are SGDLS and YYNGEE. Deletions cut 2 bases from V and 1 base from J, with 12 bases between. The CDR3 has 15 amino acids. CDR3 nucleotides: TGTGCCAGCAGCGTGGGAGGGGGCTTCCAAGAGACCCAGTACTTC. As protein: CASSVGGGFQETQYF.

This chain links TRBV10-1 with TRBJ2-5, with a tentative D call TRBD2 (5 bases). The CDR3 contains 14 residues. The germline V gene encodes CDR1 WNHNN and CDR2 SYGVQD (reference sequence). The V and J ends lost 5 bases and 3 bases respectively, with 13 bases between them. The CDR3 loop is CASSSRGSEETQYF. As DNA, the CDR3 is TGCGCCAGCAGTAGTCGGGGAAGCGAAGAGACCCAGTACTTC.

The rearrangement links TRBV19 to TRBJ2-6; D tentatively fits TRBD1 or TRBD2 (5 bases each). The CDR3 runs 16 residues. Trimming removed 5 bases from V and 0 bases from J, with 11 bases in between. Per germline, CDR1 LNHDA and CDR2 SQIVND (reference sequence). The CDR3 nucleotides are TGTGCCAGTAGTGAGGGACGGCACTCTGGGGCCAACGTCCTGACTTTC. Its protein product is CASSEGRHSGANVLTF.

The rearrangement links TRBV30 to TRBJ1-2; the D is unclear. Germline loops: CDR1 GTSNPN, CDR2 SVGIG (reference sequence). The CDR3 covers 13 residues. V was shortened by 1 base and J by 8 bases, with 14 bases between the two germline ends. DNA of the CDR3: TGTGCCTGGAGTGATCCGCGAGGCCCCGGCTACACCTTC. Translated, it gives CAWSDPRGPGYTF.

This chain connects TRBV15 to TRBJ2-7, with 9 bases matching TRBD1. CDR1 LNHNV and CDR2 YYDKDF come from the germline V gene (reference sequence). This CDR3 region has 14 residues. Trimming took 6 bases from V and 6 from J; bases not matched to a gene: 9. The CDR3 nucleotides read TGTGCCACCAGGGCCGGGACAGGGACCAGCGAGCAGTACTTC. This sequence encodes CATRAGTGTSEQYF.

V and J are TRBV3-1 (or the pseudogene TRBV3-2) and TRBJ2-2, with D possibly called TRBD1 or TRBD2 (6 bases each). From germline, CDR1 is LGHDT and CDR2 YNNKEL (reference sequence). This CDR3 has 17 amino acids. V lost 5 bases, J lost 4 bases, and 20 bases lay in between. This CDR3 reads CASSTLGRGLPTGELFF. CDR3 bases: TGTGCCAGCAGCACCCTAGGACGGGGGCTCCCCACCGGGGAGCTGTTTTTT.

CDR3 sequence (DNA): TGTGCCACCAGCAGGTTCTGGGGGGCTGGGGCCAACGTCCTGACTTTC. This sequence encodes CATSRFWGAGANVLTF. The genes are TRBV15 and TRBJ2-6; tentatively, D is TRBD2 (6 bases). Trimming took 3 bases from V and 2 from J, leaving 11 bases between them. This CDR3 contains 16 residues. The germline V gene has CDR1 LNHNV and CDR2 YYDKDF (reference sequence).

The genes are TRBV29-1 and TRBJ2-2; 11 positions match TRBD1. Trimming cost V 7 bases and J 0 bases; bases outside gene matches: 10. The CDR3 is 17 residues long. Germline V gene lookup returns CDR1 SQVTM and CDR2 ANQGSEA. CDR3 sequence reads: CSAGRTGGFANTGELFF. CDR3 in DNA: TGCAGCGCGGGGAGGACAGGGGGCTTCGCGAACACCGGGGAGCTGTTTTTT.

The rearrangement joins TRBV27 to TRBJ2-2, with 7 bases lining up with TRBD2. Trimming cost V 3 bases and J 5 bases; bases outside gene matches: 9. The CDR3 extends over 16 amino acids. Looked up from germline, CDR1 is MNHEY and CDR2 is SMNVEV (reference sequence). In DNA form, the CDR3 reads TGTGCCAGCAGTTTGGGGGGAGGGCTCACTACCGGGGAGCTGTTTTTT. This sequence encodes CASSLGGGLTTGELFF.

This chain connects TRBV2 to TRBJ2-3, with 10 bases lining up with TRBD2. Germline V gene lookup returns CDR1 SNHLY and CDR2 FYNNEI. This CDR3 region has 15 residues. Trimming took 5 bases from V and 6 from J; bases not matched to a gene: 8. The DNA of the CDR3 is TGTGCCAGCAGTTTAACTAGCGGGGCTGATGATACGCAGTATTTT. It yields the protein CASSLTSGADDTQYF.

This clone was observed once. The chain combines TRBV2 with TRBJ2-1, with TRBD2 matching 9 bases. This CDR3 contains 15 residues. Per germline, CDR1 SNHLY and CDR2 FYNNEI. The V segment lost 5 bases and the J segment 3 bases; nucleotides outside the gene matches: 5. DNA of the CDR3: TGTGCCAGCAGTCCAAGCGGGGGGTTCTACAATGAGCAGTTCTTC. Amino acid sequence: CASSPSGGFYNEQFF. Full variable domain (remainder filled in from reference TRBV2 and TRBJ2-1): EPEVTQTPSHQVTQMGQEVILRCVPISNHLYFYWYRQILGQKVEFLVSFYNNEISEKSEIFDDQFSVERPDGSNFTLKIRSTKLEDSAMYFCASSPSGGFYNEQFFGPGTRLTVL.

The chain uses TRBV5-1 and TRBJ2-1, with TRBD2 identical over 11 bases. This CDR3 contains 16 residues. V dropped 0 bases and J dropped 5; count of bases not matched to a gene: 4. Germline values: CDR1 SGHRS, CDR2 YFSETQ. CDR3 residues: CASSLVRGLADNEQFF. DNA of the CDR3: TGCGCCAGCAGCTTGGTAAGGGGACTAGCGGACAATGAGCAGTTCTTC.

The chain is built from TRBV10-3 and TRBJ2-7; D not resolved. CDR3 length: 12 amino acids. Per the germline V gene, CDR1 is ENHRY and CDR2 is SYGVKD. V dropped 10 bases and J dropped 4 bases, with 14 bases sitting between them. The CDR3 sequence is CATGPGEYEQYV. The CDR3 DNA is TGTGCCACCGGACCGGGCGAGTACGAGCAGTACGTC.

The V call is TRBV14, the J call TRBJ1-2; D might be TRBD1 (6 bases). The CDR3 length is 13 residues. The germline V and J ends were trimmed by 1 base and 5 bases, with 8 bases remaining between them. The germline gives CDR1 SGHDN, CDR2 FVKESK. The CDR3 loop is CASSQVGGYGYTF. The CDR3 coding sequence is TGTGCCAGCAGCCAAGTAGGGGGATATGGCTACACCTTC. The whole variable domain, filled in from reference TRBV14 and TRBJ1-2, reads EAGVTQFPSHSVIEKGQTVTLRCDPISGHDNLYWYRRVMGKEIKFLLHFVKESKQDESGMPNNRFLAERTGGTYSTLKVQPAELEDSGVYFCASSQVGGYGYTFGSGTRLTVV.

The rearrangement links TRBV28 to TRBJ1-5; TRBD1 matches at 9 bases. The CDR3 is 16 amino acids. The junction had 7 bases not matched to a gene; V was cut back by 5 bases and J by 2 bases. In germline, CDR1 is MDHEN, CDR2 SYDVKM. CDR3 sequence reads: CASSGRTGDGNQPQHF. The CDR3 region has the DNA TGTGCCAGCAGTGGGCGGACAGGGGATGGCAATCAGCCCCAGCATTTT.

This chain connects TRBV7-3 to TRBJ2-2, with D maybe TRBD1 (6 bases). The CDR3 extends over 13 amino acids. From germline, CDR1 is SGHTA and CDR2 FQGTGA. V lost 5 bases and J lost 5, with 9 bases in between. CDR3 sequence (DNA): TGTGCCAGCAGCACTGGACAGACCGGGGAGCTGTTTTTT. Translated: CASSTGQTGELFF.

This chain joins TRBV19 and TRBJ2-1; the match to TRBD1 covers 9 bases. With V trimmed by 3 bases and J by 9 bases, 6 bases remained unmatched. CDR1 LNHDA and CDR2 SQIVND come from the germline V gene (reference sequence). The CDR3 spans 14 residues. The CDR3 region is CASSMGQGVGEQFF. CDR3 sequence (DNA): TGTGCCAGTAGTATGGGACAGGGAGTCGGTGAGCAGTTCTTC.

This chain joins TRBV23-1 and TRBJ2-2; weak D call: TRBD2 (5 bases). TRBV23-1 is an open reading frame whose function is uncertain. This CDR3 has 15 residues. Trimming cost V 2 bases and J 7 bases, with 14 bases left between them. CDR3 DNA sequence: TGCGCCAGCAGTCAACCCCTCCGGGGAGACGGGGAGCTGTTTTTT. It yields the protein CASSQPLRGDGELFF.

The CDR3 nucleotides read TGTGCCAGCAGTTACTGGACAGGGGGGGGTCAGCCCCAGCATTTT. This encodes CASSYWTGGGQPQHF. The V call is TRBV6-5, the J call TRBJ1-5; 10 bases agree with TRBD1. The J segment lost 6 bases and the V segment lost 1 base, leaving 3 bases of the junction unmatched. Germline V lookup: CDR1 MNHEY, CDR2 SVGAGI. The CDR3 runs to 15 residues.

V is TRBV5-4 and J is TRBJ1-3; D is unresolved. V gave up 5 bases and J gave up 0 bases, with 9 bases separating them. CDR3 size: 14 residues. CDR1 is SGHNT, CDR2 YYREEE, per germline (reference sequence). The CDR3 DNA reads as TGTGCCAGCAGTTCGGAGGGCTCTGGAAACACCATATATTTT. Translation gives CASSSEGSGNTIYF.

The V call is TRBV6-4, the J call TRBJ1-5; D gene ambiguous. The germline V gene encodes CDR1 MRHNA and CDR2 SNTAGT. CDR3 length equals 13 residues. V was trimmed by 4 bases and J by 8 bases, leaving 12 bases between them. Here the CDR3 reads CASSVLLGEPQHF. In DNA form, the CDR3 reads TGTGCCAGCAGTGTTCTCCTGGGTGAGCCCCAGCATTTT.

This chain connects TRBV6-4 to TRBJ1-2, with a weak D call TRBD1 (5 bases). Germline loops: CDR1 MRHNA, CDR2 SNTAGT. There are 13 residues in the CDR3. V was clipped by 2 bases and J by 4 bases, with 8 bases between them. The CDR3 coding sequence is TGTGCCAGCAGTGACGCTGGGGGCTATGGCTACACCTTC. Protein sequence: CASSDAGGYGYTF.

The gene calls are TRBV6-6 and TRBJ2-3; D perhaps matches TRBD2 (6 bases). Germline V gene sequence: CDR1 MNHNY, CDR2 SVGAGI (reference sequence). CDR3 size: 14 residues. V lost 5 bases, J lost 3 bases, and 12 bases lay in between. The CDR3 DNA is TGTGCCAGCAGTACTAGCCCGGGTACAGATACGCAGTATTTT. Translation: CASSTSPGTDTQYF.

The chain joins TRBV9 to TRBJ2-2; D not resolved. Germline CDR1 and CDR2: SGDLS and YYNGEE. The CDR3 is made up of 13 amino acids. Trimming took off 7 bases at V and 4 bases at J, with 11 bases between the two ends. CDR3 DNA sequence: TGTGCCAGCGGCCTAGGAAGCACCGGGGAGCTGTTTTTT. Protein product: CASGLGSTGELFF.